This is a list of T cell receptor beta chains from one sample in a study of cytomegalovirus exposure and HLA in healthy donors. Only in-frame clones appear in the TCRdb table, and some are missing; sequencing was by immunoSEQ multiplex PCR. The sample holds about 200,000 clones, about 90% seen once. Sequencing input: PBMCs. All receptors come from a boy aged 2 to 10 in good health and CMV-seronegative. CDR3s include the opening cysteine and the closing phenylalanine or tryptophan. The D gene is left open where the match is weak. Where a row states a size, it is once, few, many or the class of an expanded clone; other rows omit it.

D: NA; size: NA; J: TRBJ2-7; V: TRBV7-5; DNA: TGTGCCAGAAGCGTGGGACATTGCGAGCAGTACTTC; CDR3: CARSVGHCEQYF
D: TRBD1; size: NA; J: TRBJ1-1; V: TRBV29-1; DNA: TGCAGCGCGAAAGACAGGGAATGGACTGAAGCTTTCTTT; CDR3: CSAKDREWTEAFF
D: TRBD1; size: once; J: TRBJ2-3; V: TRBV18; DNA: TGTGCCAGCTCACCGCCGACAGGGGAAGGCACAGATACGCAGTATTTT; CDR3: CASSPPTGEGTDTQYF
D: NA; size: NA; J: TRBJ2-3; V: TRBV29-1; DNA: TGCAGCGCAAGCACAGATACGCAGTATTTT; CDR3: CSASTDTQYF
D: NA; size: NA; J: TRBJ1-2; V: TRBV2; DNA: TGTGCCAGCACCGCCGAGTGGACTTCCCTCACCTTC; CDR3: CASTAEWTSLTF
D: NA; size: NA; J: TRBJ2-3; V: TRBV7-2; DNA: TGTGCCAGCAGCCCTAGGAGGAGTAGCGGCGTTGGGACAGATACGCAGTATTTT; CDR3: CASSPRRSSGVGTDTQYF
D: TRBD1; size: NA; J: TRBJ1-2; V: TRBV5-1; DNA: TGCGCCAGCAGCGAGACAGGGGACGGCTACACCTTC; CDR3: CASSETGDGYTF
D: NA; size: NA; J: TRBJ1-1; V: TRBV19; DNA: TGTGCCAGTAGTATAGTAATACGAGGGCCGGGACTGGAAGCTTTCTTT; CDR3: CASSIVIRGPGLEAFF
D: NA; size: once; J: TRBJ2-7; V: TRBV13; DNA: TGTGCCAGCAGCTACGAACAGGGCTTTTTCGGGCTTGAGGGGTACGAGCAGTACTTC; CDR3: CASSYEQGFFGLEGYEQYF
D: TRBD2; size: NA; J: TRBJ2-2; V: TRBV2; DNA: TGTGCCAGCAGGCGGGAGGGGACCGGGGAGCTGTTTTTT; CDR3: CASRREGTGELFF
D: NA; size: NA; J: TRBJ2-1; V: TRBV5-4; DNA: TGTGCCAGTTCCTCGCGGGGCGTCTACAATGAGCAGTTCTTC; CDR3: CASSSRGVYNEQFF
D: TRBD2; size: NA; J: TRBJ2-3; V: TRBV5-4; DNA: TGTGCCAGCAGCTTTTACGGCGGGAGTACAGATACGCAGTATTTT; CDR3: CASSFYGGSTDTQYF
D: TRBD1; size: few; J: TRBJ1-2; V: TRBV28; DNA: TGTGCCAGTCTAAAAACCAGGACAGGATTCATATATGGCTACACCTTC; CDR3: CASLKTRTGFIYGYTF
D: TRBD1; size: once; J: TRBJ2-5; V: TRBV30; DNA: TGTGCCTGGAGTAGGGACAGGGTCCAAGAGACCCAGTACTTC; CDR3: CAWSRDRVQETQYF
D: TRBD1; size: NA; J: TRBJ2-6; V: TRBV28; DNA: TGTGCCAGCAGTTCCCCTCCGGGACAGGGCCCACGGGCCAACGTCCTGACTTTC; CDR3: CASSSPPGQGPRANVLTF
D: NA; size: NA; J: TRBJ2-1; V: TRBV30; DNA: TGTGCCTGGATCGGGGGAGGATTTACCAATGAGCAGTTCTTC; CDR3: CAWIGGGFTNEQFF
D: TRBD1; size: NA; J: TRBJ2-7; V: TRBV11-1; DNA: TGTGCCAGCAGCTTCCAAGACAGGGTCAGCTCCTACGAGCAGTACTTC; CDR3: CASSFQDRVSSYEQYF
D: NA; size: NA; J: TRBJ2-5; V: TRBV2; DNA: TGTGCCAGCAGTCAGACTAGAGAAGAGACCCAGTACTTC; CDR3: CASSQTREETQYF
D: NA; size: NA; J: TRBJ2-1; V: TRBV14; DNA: TGTGCCAGCAGCCCCTGGAGGGAGCCAACTTTAGATGAGCAGTTCTTC; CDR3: CASSPWREPTLDEQFF
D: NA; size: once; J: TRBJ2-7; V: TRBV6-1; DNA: TGTGCCAGCAGTGATCCACAGGGTACCGACTCCTACGAGCAGTACTTC; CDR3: CASSDPQGTDSYEQYF
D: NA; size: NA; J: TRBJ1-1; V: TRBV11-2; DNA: TGTGCCAGTCAAAGCGGGTCGGAGACCACTGAAGCTTTCTTT; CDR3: CASQSGSETTEAFF
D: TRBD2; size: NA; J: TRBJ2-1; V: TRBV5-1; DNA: TGCGCCAGCAGCTTAGGACTAGCGGCGAACAATGAGCAGTTCTTC; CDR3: CASSLGLAANNEQFF
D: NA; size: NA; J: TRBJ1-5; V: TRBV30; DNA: TGTGCCTGGAGTTACAGGGAGGGCCCGAATCAGCCCCAGCATTTT; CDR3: CAWSYREGPNQPQHF
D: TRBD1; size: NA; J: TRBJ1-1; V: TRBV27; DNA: TGTGCCAGCAGTTTTGGGACAGTGAACACTGAAGCTTTCTTT; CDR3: CASSFGTVNTEAFF
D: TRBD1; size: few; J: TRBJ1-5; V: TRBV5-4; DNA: TGTGCCAGCAGTATGGCCGGGGACAGGAACCAGCCCCAGCATTTT; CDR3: CASSMAGDRNQPQHF
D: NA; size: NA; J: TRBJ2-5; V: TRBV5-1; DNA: TGCGCCAGCAGCTTGAAAAGCGGGTCCCAAGAGACCCAGTACTTC; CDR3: CASSLKSGSQETQYF
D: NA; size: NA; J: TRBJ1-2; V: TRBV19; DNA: TGTGCCAGTAGTCCCTCAACTACAGGAGTTGGCGGCGGCTACACCTTC; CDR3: CASSPSTTGVGGGYTF
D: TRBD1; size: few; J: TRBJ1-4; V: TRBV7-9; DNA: TGTGCCAGCAGCCTGGGGACAGGTGGTACCGGTGGTAATGAAAAACTGTTTTTT; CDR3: CASSLGTGGTGGNEKLFF
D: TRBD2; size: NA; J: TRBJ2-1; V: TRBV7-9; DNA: TGTGCCAGCAGCCCCCGGCAGGGTAGCGGGCGAGGGGCCTACAATGAGCAGTTCTTC; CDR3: CASSPRQGSGRGAYNEQFF
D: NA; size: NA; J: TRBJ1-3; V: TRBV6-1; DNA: TGTGCCAGCAGTGAAGCGCTCTATACTGGAAACACCATATATTTT; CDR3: CASSEALYTGNTIYF
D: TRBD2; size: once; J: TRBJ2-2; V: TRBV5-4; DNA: TGTGCCAGCAGCTTGAGGCGGGAGGATCCCGGGGAGCTGTTTTTT; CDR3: CASSLRREDPGELFF
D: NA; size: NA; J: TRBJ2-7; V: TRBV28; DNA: TGTGCCAGCTTAGCAGACTCTTACGAGCAGTACTTC; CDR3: CASLADSYEQYF
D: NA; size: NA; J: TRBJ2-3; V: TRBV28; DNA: TGTGCCAGCAGTCCTCGCGTCGTCATTACGCAGTATTTT; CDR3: CASSPRVVITQYF
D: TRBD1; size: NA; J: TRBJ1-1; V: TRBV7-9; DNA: TGTGCCAGCAGCCCATCAGGGGGCACTGAAGCTTTCTTT; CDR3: CASSPSGGTEAFF
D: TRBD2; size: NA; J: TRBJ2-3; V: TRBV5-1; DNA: TGCGCCAGCAGCTACCTAGCGGGAGGCACAGATACGCAGTATTTT; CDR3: CASSYLAGGTDTQYF
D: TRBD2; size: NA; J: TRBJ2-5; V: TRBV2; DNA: TGTGCCAGTGGTCTAGCGGGAGGGGAAGAGACCCAGTACTTC; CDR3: CASGLAGGEETQYF
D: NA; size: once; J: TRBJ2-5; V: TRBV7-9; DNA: TGTGCCAGCAGCTTAGGAGAGTACCAAGAGACCCAGTACTTC; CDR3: CASSLGEYQETQYF
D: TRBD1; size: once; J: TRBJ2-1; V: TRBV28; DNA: TGTGCCAGCATCAGGACAGGGGGGAGCAATGAGCAGTTCTTC; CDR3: CASIRTGGSNEQFF
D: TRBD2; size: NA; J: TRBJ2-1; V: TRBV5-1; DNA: TGCGCCAGCAGCTTGGGCCCGACTAGCGGCAACAATGAGCAGTTCTTC; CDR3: CASSLGPTSGNNEQFF
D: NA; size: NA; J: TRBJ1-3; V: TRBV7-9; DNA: TGTGCCAGCAGCATTGCAGTGGGGCGAAGCGACACCATATATTTT; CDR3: CASSIAVGRSDTIYF
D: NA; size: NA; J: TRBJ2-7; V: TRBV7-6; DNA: TGTGCCAGCAGCCAGGGACTGGGCAATTTCTACGAGCAGTACTTC; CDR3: CASSQGLGNFYEQYF
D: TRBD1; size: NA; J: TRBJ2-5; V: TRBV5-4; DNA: TGTGCCAGCAGCTTGGTGGGGACAGGGGAGGGAGAGACCCAGTACTTC; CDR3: CASSLVGTGEGETQYF
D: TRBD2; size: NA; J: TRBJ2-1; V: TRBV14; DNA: TGTGCCAGCAGCCAACCTTCGGGGAGGGTAGGGGAGCAGTTCTTC; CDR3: CASSQPSGRVGEQFF
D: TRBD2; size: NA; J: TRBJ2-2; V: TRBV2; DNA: TGTGCCAGCAGGCGGGAGGGTTTAGGAAACACCGGGGAGCTGTTTTTT; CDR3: CASRREGLGNTGELFF
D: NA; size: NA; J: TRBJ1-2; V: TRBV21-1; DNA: TGTGCCAGCAGCAATCGTTGGACAGATTTTTACTCCTATGGCTACACCTTC; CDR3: CASSNRWTDFYSYGYTF
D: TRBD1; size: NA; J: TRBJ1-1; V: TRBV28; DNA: TGTGCCAGCAGGCCGGGACAGGCAAACACTGAAGCTTTCTTT; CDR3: CASRPGQANTEAFF
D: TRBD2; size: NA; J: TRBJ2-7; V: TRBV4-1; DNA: TGCGCCAGCAGCCAAGGACCGGGACTATCCTACGAGCAGTACTTC; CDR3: CASSQGPGLSYEQYF
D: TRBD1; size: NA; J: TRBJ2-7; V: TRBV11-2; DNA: TGTGCCAGCAGCTTAGATTCCCCCAGACAGGGATTATCAAACGGGCAGTACTTC; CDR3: CASSLDSPRQGLSNGQYF
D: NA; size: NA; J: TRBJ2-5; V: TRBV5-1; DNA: TGCGCCAGCAGCTTGGAGTCACATCAAGAGACCCAGTACTTC; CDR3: CASSLESHQETQYF
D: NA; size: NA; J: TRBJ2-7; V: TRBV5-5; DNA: TGTGCCAGCAGCTTGGTTTTTCCAGGGCTAAGCTCCTACGAGCAGTACTTC; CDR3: CASSLVFPGLSSYEQYF
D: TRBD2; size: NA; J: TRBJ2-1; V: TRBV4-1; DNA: TGCGCCAGCAGCCAAGATCGGGCAGCGGGGGCCTACAATGAGCAGTTCTTC; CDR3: CASSQDRAAGAYNEQFF
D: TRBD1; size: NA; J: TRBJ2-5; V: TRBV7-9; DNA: TGTGCCAGCAGCTTAGGGGGAACAGGGGCCCAAGAGACCCAGTACTTC; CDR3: CASSLGGTGAQETQYF
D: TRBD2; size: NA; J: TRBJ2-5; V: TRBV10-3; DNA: TGTGCCATCAGCCCAGTGACTAGCGGGGAAGAGACCCAGTACTTC; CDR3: CAISPVTSGEETQYF
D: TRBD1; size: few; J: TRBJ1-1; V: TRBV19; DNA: TGTGCCAGTAGTATGGGGACAGGGCTGAACACTGAAGCTTTCTTT; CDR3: CASSMGTGLNTEAFF
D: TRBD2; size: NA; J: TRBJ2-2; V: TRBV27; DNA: TGTGCCAGCAGGGGACTAGCGGGGGGCCAGAACACCGGGGAGCTGTTTTTT; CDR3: CASRGLAGGQNTGELFF
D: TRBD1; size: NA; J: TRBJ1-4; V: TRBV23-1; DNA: TGCGCCAGCAGTCAATCAGGGGGCCCGAATGAAAAACTGTTTTTT; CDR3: CASSQSGGPNEKLFF
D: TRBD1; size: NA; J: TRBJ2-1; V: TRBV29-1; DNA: TGCAGCGTGGCCCTCGCCGGGACAGGGGCTAGTGAGCAGTTCTTC; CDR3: CSVALAGTGASEQFF
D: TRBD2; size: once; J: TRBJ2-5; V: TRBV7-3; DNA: TGTGCCAGCAGCTTGGGACTAGCGGGAGAGTGGGGGCAAGAGACCCAGTACTTC; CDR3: CASSLGLAGEWGQETQYF
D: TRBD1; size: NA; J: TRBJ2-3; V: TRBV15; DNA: TGTGCCACCAGCGACGGACAGGGCACAGATACGCAGTATTTT; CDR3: CATSDGQGTDTQYF